This T cell receptor beta chain was found in a study of OX40 agonist ivuxolimab in advanced cancers. Study-level information: Subjects had a mean age of about 57 years, with a range of about 23 to 85; less than 90% were male. Of the participants, around 43% had some prior anti-PD-1, anti-PD-L1 or anti-CTLA-4 therapy, which was allowed.

Assay used: immunoSEQ multiplex PCR; TCRdb lists only in-frame clones, some missing. The sample shows 30,000 to 40,000 clones, 87% of them seen only once. This clone has more than one count but fewer than ten. No antigen is known for it. CDR3 length: 13 amino acids. The ends were cut back, 4 bases at V and 3 bases at J, with 9 bases in the middle. Per germline, CDR1 SGHAT and CDR2 FQNNGV. Study-level results: CD4+ T cells averaged fewer expanded clones than CD8+ T cells.

This TCR came from an adult with an advanced solid tumor such as melanoma, head and neck, liver or kidney cancer. The input for sequencing was CD4+ or CD8+ T cells sorted from blood, taken in a trial of the OX40 agonist ivuxolimab. V usage is TRBV11-2 and J usage is TRBJ1-1, with unresolved D. This CDR3 is CASSSGPYTEAFF. CDR3 bases: TGTGCCAGCAGCTCCGGACCCTACACTGAAGCTTTCTTT.